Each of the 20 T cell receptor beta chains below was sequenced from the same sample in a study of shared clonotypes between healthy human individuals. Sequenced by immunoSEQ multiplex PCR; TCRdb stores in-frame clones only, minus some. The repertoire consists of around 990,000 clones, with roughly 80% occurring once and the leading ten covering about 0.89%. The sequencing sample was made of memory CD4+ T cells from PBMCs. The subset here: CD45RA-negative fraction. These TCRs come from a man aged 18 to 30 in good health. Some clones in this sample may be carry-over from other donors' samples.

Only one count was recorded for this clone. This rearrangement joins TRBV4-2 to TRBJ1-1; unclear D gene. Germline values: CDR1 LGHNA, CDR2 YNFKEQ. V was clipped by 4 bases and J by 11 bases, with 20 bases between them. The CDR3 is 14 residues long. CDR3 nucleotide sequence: TGTGCCAGCAGCCTAAGATTGGAAAGGGATGAGGCTTTCTTT. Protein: CASSLRLERDEAFF.

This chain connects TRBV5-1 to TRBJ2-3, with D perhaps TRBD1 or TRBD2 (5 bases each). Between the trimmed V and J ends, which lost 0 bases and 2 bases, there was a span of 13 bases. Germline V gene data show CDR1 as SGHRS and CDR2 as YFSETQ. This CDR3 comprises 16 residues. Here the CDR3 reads CASSLGGSQFTDTQYF. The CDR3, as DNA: TGCGCCAGCAGCTTGGGGGGGAGTCAATTCACAGATACGCAGTATTTT.

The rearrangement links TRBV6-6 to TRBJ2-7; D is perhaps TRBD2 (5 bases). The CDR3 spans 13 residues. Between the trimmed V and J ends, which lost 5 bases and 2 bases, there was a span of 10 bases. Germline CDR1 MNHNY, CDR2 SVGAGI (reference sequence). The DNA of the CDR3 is TGTGCCAGCAGTAGAGGAGGCCCCTACGAGCAGTACTTC. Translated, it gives CASSRGGPYEQYF.

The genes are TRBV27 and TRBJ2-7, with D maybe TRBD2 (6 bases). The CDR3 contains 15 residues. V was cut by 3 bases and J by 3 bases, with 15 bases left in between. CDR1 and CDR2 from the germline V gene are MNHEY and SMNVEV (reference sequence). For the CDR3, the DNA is TGTGCCAGCAGTTTTTCGGGGAGGTGGGACTACGAGCAGTACTTC. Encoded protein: CASSFSGRWDYEQYF.

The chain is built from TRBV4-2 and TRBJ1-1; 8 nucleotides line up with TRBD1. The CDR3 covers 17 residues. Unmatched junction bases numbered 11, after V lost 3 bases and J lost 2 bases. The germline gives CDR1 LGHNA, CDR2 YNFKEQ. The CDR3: CASSHLDLDRVNTEAFF. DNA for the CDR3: TGTGCCAGCAGCCACCTCGACTTGGACAGGGTAAACACTGAAGCTTTCTTT.

CDR3 loop: CASSSPRVASSYEQYF. The CDR3 DNA is TGTGCCAGCAGTTCCCCCCGTGTTGCAAGCTCCTACGAGCAGTACTTC. The chain has TRBV28 and TRBJ2-7; D call uncertain. Trimming took 4 bases from V and 0 from J, leaving 16 bases between them. Germline V lookup: CDR1 MDHEN, CDR2 SYDVKM. The CDR3 loop spans 16 amino acids.

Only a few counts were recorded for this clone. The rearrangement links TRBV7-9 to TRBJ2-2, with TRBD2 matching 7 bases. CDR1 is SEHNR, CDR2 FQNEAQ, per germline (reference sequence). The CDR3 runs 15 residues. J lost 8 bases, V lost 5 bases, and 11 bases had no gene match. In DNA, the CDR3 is TGTGCCAGCAGCCTCCTCCTAGCGGTTACAGGGGAGCTGTTTTTT. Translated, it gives CASSLLLAVTGELFF.

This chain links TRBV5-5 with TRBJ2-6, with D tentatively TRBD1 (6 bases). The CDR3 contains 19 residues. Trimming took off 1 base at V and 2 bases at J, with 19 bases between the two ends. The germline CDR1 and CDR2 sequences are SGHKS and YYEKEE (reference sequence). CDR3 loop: CASSLKPAGDVAGANVLTF. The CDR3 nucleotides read TGTGCCAGCAGCTTGAAACCCGCAGGGGATGTGGCTGGGGCCAACGTCCTGACTTTC.

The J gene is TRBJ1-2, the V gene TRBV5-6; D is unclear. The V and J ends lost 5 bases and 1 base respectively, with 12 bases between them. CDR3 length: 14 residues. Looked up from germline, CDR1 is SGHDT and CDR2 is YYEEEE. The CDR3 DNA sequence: TGTGCCAGCAGACCCTGGGAGCGTAACTATGGCTACACCTTC. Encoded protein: CASRPWERNYGYTF.

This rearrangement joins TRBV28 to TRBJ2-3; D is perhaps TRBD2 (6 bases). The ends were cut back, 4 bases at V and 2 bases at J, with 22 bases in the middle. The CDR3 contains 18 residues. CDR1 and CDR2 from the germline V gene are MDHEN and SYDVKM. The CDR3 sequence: CASSSGLSGRTPTDTQYF. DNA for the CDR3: TGTGCCAGCAGTTCCGGACTATCTGGGAGAACACCCACAGATACGCAGTATTTT.

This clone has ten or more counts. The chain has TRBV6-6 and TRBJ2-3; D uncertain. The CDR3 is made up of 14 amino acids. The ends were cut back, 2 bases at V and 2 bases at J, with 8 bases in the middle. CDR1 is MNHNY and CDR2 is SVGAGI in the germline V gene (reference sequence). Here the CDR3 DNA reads TGTGCCAGCAGTTACGGCACAGACACAGATACGCAGTATTTT. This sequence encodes CASSYGTDTDTQYF.

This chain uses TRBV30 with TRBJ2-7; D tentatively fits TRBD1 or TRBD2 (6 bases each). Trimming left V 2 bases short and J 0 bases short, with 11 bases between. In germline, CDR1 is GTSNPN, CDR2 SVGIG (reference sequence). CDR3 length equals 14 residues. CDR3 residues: CAWSYGGGSYEQYF. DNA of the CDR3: TGTGCCTGGAGTTACGGAGGGGGCTCCTACGAGCAGTACTTC.

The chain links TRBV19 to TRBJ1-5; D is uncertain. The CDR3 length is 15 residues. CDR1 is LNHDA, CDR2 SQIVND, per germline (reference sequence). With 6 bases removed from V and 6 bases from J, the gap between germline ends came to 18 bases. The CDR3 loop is CASSLPGSGGQPQHF. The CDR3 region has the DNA TGTGCCAGTAGCTTGCCGGGTTCCGGCGGTCAGCCCCAGCATTTT.

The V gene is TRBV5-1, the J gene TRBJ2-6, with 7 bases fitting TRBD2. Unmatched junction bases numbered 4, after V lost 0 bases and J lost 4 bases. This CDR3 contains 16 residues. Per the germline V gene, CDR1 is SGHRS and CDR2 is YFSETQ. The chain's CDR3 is CASSLAAGAGANVLTF. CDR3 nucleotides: TGCGCCAGCAGCTTGGCCGCGGGAGCAGGGGCCAACGTCCTGACTTTC.

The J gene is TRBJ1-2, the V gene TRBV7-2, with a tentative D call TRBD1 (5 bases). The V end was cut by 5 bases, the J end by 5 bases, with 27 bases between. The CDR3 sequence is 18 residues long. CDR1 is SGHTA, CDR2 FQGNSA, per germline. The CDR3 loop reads CASSPGDPGLVQAYGYTF. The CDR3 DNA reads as TGTGCCAGCAGCCCTGGGGACCCCGGTTTGGTCCAGGCATATGGCTACACCTTC.

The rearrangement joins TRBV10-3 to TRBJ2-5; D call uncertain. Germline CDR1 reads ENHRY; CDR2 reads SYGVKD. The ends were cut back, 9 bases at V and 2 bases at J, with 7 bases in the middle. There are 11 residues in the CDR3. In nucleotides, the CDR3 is TGTGCCATAGGACCACAAGAGACCCAGTACTTC. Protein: CAIGPQETQYF.

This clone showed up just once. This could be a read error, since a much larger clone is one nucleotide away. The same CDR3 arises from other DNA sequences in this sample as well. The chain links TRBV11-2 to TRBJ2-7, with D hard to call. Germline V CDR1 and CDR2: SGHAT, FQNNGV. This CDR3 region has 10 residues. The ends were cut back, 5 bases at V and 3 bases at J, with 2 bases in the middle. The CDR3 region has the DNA TGTGCCAGCAGCCTCTACGAGCAGTACTTC. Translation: CASSLYEQYF.

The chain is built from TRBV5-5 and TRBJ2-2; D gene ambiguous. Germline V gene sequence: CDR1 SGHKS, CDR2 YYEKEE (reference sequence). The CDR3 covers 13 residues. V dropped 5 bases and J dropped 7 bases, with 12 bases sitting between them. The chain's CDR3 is CASSLVPGGELFF. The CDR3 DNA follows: TGTGCCAGCAGTCTGGTACCGGGCGGGGAGCTGTTTTTT. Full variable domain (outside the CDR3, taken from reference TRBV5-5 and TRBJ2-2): DAGVTQSPTHLIKTRGQQVTLRCSPISGHKSVSWYQQVLGQGPQFIFQYYEKEERGRGNFPDRFSARQFPNYSSELNVNALLLGDSALYLCASSLVPGGELFFGEGSRLTVL.

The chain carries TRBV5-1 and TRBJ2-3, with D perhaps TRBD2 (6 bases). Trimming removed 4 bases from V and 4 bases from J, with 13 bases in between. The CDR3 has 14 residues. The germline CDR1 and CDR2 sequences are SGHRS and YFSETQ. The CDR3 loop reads CASSLDYLPDTQYF. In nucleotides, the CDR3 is TGCGCCAGCAGCCTGGACTACTTGCCAGATACGCAGTATTTT.

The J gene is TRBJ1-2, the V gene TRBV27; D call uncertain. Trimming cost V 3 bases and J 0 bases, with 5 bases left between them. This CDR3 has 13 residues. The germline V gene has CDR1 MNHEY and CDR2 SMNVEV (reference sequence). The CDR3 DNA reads TGTGCCAGCAGTTTGGGCCCTAACTATGGCTACACCTTC. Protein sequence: CASSLGPNYGYTF.